Listed below are T cell receptor beta chains from one sample, sequenced in a study of blood T cell repertoires in COVID-19. Clones were read by immunoSEQ multiplex PCR, and TCRdb kept only the in-frame ones, dropping some. The sample contains over 250,000 clones, around 90% of which appear only once. The sequencing input was peripheral blood. The receptors derive from a middle-aged man with acute or convalescent COVID-19. CDR3s include the opening cysteine and the closing phenylalanine or tryptophan. Fields, in order: clone size, V gene, D gene, J gene, CDR3 protein, CDR3 DNA. The D gene is left open where the match is weak. Clone size, where shown, is once, few, many, or a class for clones that have expanded.

clone_size: NA
v_call: TRBV19
d_call: NA
j_call: TRBJ1-2
cdr3_aa: CASSTGPPVYGYTF
cdr3_nt: TGTGCCAGTAGTACAGGGCCCCCGGTCTATGGCTACACCTTC

clone_size: once
v_call: TRBV18
d_call: NA
j_call: TRBJ1-1
cdr3_aa: CASSSKGVGGTEAFF
cdr3_nt: TGTGCCAGCTCCTCGAAAGGGGTAGGGGGCACTGAAGCTTTCTTT

clone_size: NA
v_call: TRBV5-1
d_call: NA
j_call: TRBJ1-3
cdr3_aa: CASSLGDTGNTIYF
cdr3_nt: TGCGCCAGCAGCTTGGGGGACACGGGAAACACCATATATTTT

clone_size: NA
v_call: TRBV9
d_call: NA
j_call: TRBJ1-2
cdr3_aa: CASRHRSDYGYTF
cdr3_nt: TGTGCCTCGCGGCATCGGTCTGACTATGGCTACACCTTC

clone_size: NA
v_call: TRBV5-1
d_call: TRBD1
j_call: TRBJ1-2
cdr3_aa: CASSIRGQGYTF
cdr3_nt: TGCGCCAGCAGCATCAGGGGGCAGGGCTACACCTTC

clone_size: once
v_call: TRBV9
d_call: NA
j_call: TRBJ1-2
cdr3_aa: CASSVATRPHPGYTF
cdr3_nt: TGTGCCAGCAGCGTAGCTACTAGGCCTCACCCTGGCTACACCTTC

clone_size: NA
v_call: TRBV6-2/TRBV6-3
d_call: TRBD2
j_call: TRBJ2-3
cdr3_aa: CASSLGTSGGVSTDTQYF
cdr3_nt: TGTGCCAGCAGTCTCGGGACTAGCGGGGGCGTAAGCACAGATACGCAGTATTTT

clone_size: NA
v_call: TRBV6-2/TRBV6-3
d_call: TRBD1
j_call: TRBJ1-2
cdr3_aa: CASSDRGHVYGYTF
cdr3_nt: TGTGCCAGCAGTGACAGGGGGCATGTCTATGGCTACACCTTC

clone_size: NA
v_call: TRBV11-2
d_call: NA
j_call: TRBJ1-5
cdr3_aa: CASSRAGPYQPQHF
cdr3_nt: TGTGCCAGCAGCCGTGCAGGGCCTTATCAGCCCCAGCATTTT

clone_size: NA
v_call: TRBV14
d_call: NA
j_call: TRBJ2-7
cdr3_aa: CASSQNLEATRYF
cdr3_nt: TGTGCCAGCAGCCAGAACCTGGAGGCCACAAGGTACTTC

clone_size: NA
v_call: TRBV6-5
d_call: NA
j_call: TRBJ1-2
cdr3_aa: CASSYSNRANGYTF
cdr3_nt: TGTGCCAGCAGTTACTCGAACAGGGCTAATGGCTACACCTTC

clone_size: NA
v_call: TRBV7-3
d_call: TRBD2
j_call: TRBJ2-1
cdr3_aa: CASSSTGGAFKEQFF
cdr3_nt: TGTGCCAGCAGCTCAACCGGGGGGGCCTTTAAGGAGCAGTTCTTC

clone_size: NA
v_call: TRBV18
d_call: NA
j_call: TRBJ1-5
cdr3_aa: CASSPLPGANQPQHF
cdr3_nt: TGTGCCAGCTCGCCCCTACCGGGAGCTAATCAGCCCCAGCATTTT

clone_size: NA
v_call: TRBV7-3
d_call: NA
j_call: TRBJ1-1
cdr3_aa: CASSSGSNTEAFF
cdr3_nt: TGTGCCAGCAGCTCAGGGTCCAACACTGAAGCTTTCTTT

clone_size: NA
v_call: TRBV13
d_call: NA
j_call: TRBJ1-3
cdr3_aa: CASSLLRGHGYSGNTIYF
cdr3_nt: TGTGCCAGCAGCTTATTACGGGGACACGGGTACTCTGGAAACACCATATATTTT

clone_size: NA
v_call: TRBV12-3/TRBV12-4
d_call: NA
j_call: TRBJ1-4
cdr3_aa: CASSLRGNEKLFF
cdr3_nt: TGTGCCAGCAGTTTACGGGGTAATGAAAAACTGTTTTTT

clone_size: NA
v_call: TRBV24-1
d_call: NA
j_call: TRBJ2-1
cdr3_aa: CATSEAGGGYEQFF
cdr3_nt: TGTGCCACCAGTGAAGCCGGGGGTGGGTATGAGCAGTTCTTC